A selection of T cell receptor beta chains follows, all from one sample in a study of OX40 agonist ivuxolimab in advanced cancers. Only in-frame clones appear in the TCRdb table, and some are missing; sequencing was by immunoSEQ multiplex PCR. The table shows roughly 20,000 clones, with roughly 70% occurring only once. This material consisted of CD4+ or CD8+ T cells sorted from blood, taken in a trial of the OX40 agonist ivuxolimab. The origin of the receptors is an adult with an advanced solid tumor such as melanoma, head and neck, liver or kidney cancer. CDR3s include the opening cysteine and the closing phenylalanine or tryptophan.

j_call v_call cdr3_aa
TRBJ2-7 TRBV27 CASSEAQAALYEQYF
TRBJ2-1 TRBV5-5 CASSTSGTGYNEQFF
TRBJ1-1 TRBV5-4 CASSFGDSNTEAFF
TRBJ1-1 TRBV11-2 CASSSDRGPYAHNTEAFF
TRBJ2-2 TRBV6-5 CASSRTPSTGELFF
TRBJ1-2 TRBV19 CASNHRSRANGYTF
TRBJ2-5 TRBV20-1 CSAREVETQYF
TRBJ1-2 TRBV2 CASSEWGRGLYGYTF
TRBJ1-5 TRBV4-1 CASSPRTVEPQHF
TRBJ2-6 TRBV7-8 CASSGWEFTTKSGQRPDF
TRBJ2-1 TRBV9 CASSVDPGSEQFF
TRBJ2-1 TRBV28 CASSLFSLGDFPSSYNEQFF
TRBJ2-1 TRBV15 CATSGELGSPYNEQFF
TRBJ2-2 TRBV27 CASSLVGEEELFF
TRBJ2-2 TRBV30 CAWDRSGELFF
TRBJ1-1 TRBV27 CASSLQGPGTEAFF
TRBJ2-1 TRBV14 CASSPSGDNALHEQFF
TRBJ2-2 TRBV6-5 CASTLDPINTGELFF
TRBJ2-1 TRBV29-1 CSVRGLADASSYNEQFF
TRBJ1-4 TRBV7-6 CASSAGTGKEKLFF
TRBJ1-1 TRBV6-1 CASSEWGTEAFF
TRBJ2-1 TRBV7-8 CASSFQTYTYNEQFF
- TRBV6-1 CASSDGRQGLHEQYF
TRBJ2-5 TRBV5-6 CASSLAGAGESQETQYF
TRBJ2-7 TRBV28 CASSAGLAGGEQYF
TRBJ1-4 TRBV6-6 CASSYSTETRGKLFF
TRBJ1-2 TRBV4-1 CASSQEWTRGFDGGYTF
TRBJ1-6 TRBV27 CASGSNSPLHF
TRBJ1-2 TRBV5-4 CASSQVTGPNYGYTF
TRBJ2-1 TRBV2 CASSARLGLDEQFF